The 18 T cell receptor beta chains given below trace back to one sample, sequenced in a study of T cells in Graves' hyperthyroidism and ophthalmopathy. RNA transcripts yielded amplified TCR beta CDR3 regions. HTBI primers drove first-round RT-PCR of the TCR CDR3. From the multiplex PCR reads, TCRdb called clonotypes with MiXCR, one entry per CDR3 protein. Of 650,000 to 750,000 distinct CDR3 sequences in the sample, roughly 15% were seen once. The sequencing input was blood. Receptors originate from a young woman with Graves' hyperthyroidism.

The CDR3 DNA reads TGTGCCAGCTTCAAAAGCCCCCAACCCAACACAGATACGCAGTATTTT. Translation: CASFKSPQPNTDTQYF. The chain recombines TRBV6-1 with TRBJ2-3, with unresolved D. The germline gives CDR1 MNHNS, CDR2 SASEGT. The CDR3 is 16 amino acids. The V end lost 8 bases, the J end lost 2 bases, and 20 bases lay between the germline ends.

This clonotype was picked up a small number of times. The chain has TRBV9 and TRBJ2-2; TRBD2 might be the D (5 bases). The CDR3 loop spans 15 amino acids. V was clipped by 6 bases and J by 3 bases, with 15 bases between them. Germline CDR1 SGDLS, CDR2 YYNGEE. In DNA form, the CDR3 reads TGTGCCAGCACCTCTAGCCTTGCGGACACCGGGGAGCTGTTTTTT. This translates into CASTSSLADTGELFF.

In this sample, this clonotype turned up many times. This chain links TRBV7-9 with TRBJ2-3; 11 bases line up with TRBD2. V lost 5 bases to trimming and J lost 2 bases; unmatched junction nucleotides: 6. This CDR3 spans 16 amino acids. CDR1 and CDR2 from the germline V gene are SEHNR and FQNEAQ (reference sequence). DNA of the CDR3: TGTGCCAGCAGCCATACGACTAGCGGGATCACAGATACGCAGTATTTT. Translated: CASSHTTSGITDTQYF.

A word on this clonotype: The junction and the germline gene differ at one end; a read error may be behind it. The gene calls are TRBV3-1 and TRBJ2-5; 8 bases fit TRBD2. Germline V gene lookup returns CDR1 LGHDT and CDR2 YNNKEL (reference sequence). The CDR3 contains 18 residues. The DNA of the CDR3 is TGTGCCAGCAGCCATCAATTTACGCGGGAGGAGCTCCGAGAGACCCGGTACTTC. This gives the protein CASSHQFTREELRETRYF.

There are a few counts of this clonotype. V usage is TRBV28 and J usage is TRBJ2-6, with D perhaps assigned TRBD1 or TRBD2 (6 bases each). V lost 3 bases, J lost 0 bases, and 24 bases lay in between. This CDR3 has 21 residues. The germline CDR1 and CDR2 sequences are MDHEN and SYDVKM. Here the CDR3 reads CASSFSLGAGHGPSGANVLTF. In DNA, the CDR3 is TGTGCCAGCAGTTTCAGTCTAGGCGCGGGACACGGGCCCTCTGGGGCCAACGTCCTGACTTTC.

To note about this clonotype: Possible read error: a much larger clone is one base away. This chain uses TRBV3-1 with TRBJ2-1; D possibly corresponds to TRBD2 (5 bases). This CDR3 contains 16 residues. Germline lookup yields CDR1 LGHDT and CDR2 YNNKEL (reference sequence). Trimming pared 1 base from V and 2 bases from J, leaving 12 bases between. CDR3 nucleotides: TGTGCCAGCAGCCAAGGGAAGGGAGTAACCTACAATGAGCAGTTCTTC. Its translation is CASSQGKGVTYNEQFF.

In its sample, this clonotype was seen many times. This chain uses TRBV27 with TRBJ2-7, with no clear D. The germline V gene has CDR1 MNHEY and CDR2 SMNVEV (reference sequence). Trimming cost V 4 bases and J 6 bases, with 16 bases left between them. This CDR3 is built from 14 residues. CDR3 amino acids: CASSSLHPPLEQYF. The CDR3 nucleotides are TGTGCCAGCAGTTCCCTTCACCCTCCACTCGAGCAGTACTTC.

This clonotype was detected many times. V usage is TRBV7-2 and J usage is TRBJ2-3; perhaps TRBD1 as D (5 bases). Germline V gene sequence: CDR1 SGHTA, CDR2 FQGNSA. The CDR3 is made up of 14 amino acids. V was shortened by 7 bases and J by 4 bases, with 15 bases between the two germline ends. CDR3 sequence (DNA): TGTGCCAGCACCCAAAACGGACACGCAGATACGCAGTATTTT. Residues: CASTQNGHADTQYF.

The chain recombines TRBV6-2 or TRBV6-3 with TRBJ2-5; the D is unclear. The ends were cut back, 6 bases at V and 1 base at J, with 12 bases in the middle. The CDR3 covers 14 residues. The germline gives CDR1 MNHEY, CDR2 SVGEGT. The CDR3 DNA reads as TGTGCCAGCAGCTTAGATTATGCCCAAGAGACCCAGTACTTC. Protein sequence: CASSLDYAQETQYF.

This clonotype was found many times. The genes are TRBV6-5 and TRBJ2-1; 8 bases align to TRBD1. This CDR3 has 15 residues. With V trimmed by 2 bases and J by 5 bases, 5 bases remained unmatched. Germline-derived CDR1 and CDR2 are MNHEY and SVGAGI. The CDR3 reads CASSYGQGRNNEQFF. The CDR3 DNA follows: TGTGCCAGCAGTTACGGACAGGGAAGGAACAATGAGCAGTTCTTC.

V is TRBV24-1 and J is TRBJ2-5; 9 bases match TRBD2. CDR3 length: 16 residues. V dropped 4 bases and J dropped 8; count of bases not matched to a gene: 13. Looked up from germline, CDR1 is KGHDR and CDR2 is SFDVKD. The CDR3 is CATSDHPGAGGRTQYF. CDR3 DNA sequence: TGTGCCACCAGTGACCACCCGGGCGCGGGGGGGCGCACCCAGTACTTC.

The V and J genes are TRBV28 and TRBJ1-5, with D hard to call. Trimming shortened V by 4 bases and J by 5 bases, and 15 bases separated the two germline ends. The length of the CDR3 is 15 residues. Per germline, CDR1 MDHEN and CDR2 SYDVKM. The CDR3 region is CASSYEGSWDQPQHF. CDR3 nucleotides: TGTGCCAGCAGTTACGAGGGTTCCTGGGATCAGCCCCAGCATTTT. Looking up the rest from reference TRBV28 and TRBJ1-5 gives the full variable domain: DVKVTQSSRYLVKRTGEKVFLECVQDMDHENMFWYRQDPGLGLRLIYFSYDVKMKEKGDIPEGYSVSREKKERFSLILESASTNQTSMYLCASSYEGSWDQPQHFGDGTRLSIL.

This clonotype was detected many times. The chain employs TRBV6-2 or TRBV6-3 and TRBJ2-7, with 8 bases identical to TRBD2. V dropped 0 bases and J dropped 4; count of bases not matched to a gene: 8. There are 16 residues in the CDR3. Germline V lookup: CDR1 MNHEY, CDR2 SVGEGT. The chain's CDR3 is CASSYSRLAGAYEQYF. The CDR3 coding sequence is TGTGCCAGCAGTTACTCAAGGCTAGCGGGTGCATACGAGCAGTACTTC.

This clonotype was seen only a few times. The gene calls are TRBV5-1 and TRBJ2-3; D is uncertain. CDR1 is SGHRS, CDR2 YFSETQ, per germline. The CDR3 extends over 14 amino acids. Trimming left V 4 bases short and J 6 bases short, with 15 bases between. Here the CDR3 reads CASSPDVAEDTQYF. The CDR3 nucleotides read TGCGCCAGCAGCCCCGACGTAGCCGAGGATACGCAGTATTTT.

In its sample, this clonotype was seen many times. One junction end does not reproduce the germline sequence, and a read error may be involved. The CDR3: CASSLSRNTEAFF. The CDR3 DNA sequence: TGTGCCAGCAGCTTATCACGGAACACTGAAGCTTTCTTT. The genes are TRBV5-1 and TRBJ1-1; D is ambiguous. Per the germline V gene, CDR1 is SGHRS and CDR2 is YFSETQ. This CDR3 has 13 amino acids.

This clonotype came up many times. This chain uses TRBV11-2 with TRBJ2-5, with a possible D match to TRBD1 (6 bases). Germline assignment: CDR1 SGHAT and CDR2 FQNNGV. The CDR3 sequence is 14 residues long. V shed 5 bases and J shed 6 bases, with 16 bases lying between them. CDR3 bases: TGTGCCAGCAGCCGGCTACAGGGATTGAAGACCCAGTACTTC. The encoded protein is CASSRLQGLKTQYF.

This clonotype was seen ten or more times. The J gene is TRBJ2-1, the V gene TRBV20-1; either TRBD1 or TRBD2 may supply D (5 bases each). Germline CDR1 is DFQATT and CDR2 is SNEGSKA (reference sequence). This CDR3 has 10 residues. The CDR3 coding sequence is TGCAGCACCGGGGCAGGGGAGCAGTTCTTC. Amino acids: CSTGAGEQFF.

This clonotype was recorded a few times. V and J are TRBV4-1 and TRBJ2-3; unclear D gene. Germline CDR1 and CDR2: MGHRA and YSYEKL. V was cut by 3 bases and J by 10 bases, with 26 bases left in between. The CDR3 length is 17 residues. The CDR3 loop is CASSQASVFPEYMAQYF. CDR3 DNA: TGCGCCAGCAGCCAGGCCAGCGTTTTTCCAGAGTATATGGCGCAGTATTTT.